This T cell receptor (beta chain) was recovered during a study of blood T cell repertoires in COVID-19. Study-level background: Some COVID-19 samples were acute and others convalescent; all came from the United States, Italy and Spain. T cells, B-cell-depleted T cells, or PBMCs supplied cDNA or gDNA.

In the original workflow: Reference gene primer amplification in the assay estimated nucleated cell counts. The method was immunoSEQ multiplex PCR; TCRdb's version includes in-frame clones alone and lacks a portion of them. The V and J calls and clone size are taken from that table; D and trimming were inferred from the DNA. The table records more than 150,000 clones, approximately 80% of them present only once. There are 13 residues in the CDR3. With 7 bases removed from V and 3 bases from J, the gap between germline ends came to 9 bases. The germline CDR1 and CDR2 sequences are KGHDR and SFDVKD. Sequenced input: peripheral blood. The receptor comes from a man aged 55 to 70 with acute or convalescent COVID-19. The chain has TRBV24-1 and TRBJ2-1; D gene unclear. CDR3 sequence reads: CATRGSGYNEQFF. DNA for the CDR3: TGTGCCACCAGAGGATCAGGCTACAATGAGCAGTTCTTC.